These T cell receptor beta chains were read from a single sample in a study of OX40 agonist ivuxolimab in advanced cancers. Clones were sequenced by immunoSEQ multiplex PCR, and TCRdb holds only the in-frame ones, with some missing. The sample lists 70,000 or so clones; around four fifths were seen once. Sequences were derived from CD4+ or CD8+ T cells sorted from blood, sampled in a trial of the OX40 agonist ivuxolimab. These receptors came from an adult with an advanced solid tumor such as melanoma, head and neck, liver or kidney cancer. Each CDR3 is given with its conserved first and last residue. Each record gives: J gene, V gene, D gene, clone size, CDR3 DNA, CDR3 protein. D genes are given only for firm matches. Rows give clone size only sometimes, using once, few, many, or a class for an expanded clone.

J gene: TRBJ2-2; V gene: TRBV27; D gene: -; clone size: few; CDR3 DNA: TGTGCCAGCAGTTTCCAGAGGACGGACACCGGGGAGCTGTTTTTT; CDR3 protein: CASSFQRTDTGELFF
J gene: TRBJ1-1; V gene: TRBV5-1; D gene: -; clone size: -; CDR3 DNA: TGCGCCAGCAGCGGTGGCCGGCAAAACACTGAAGCTTTCTTT; CDR3 protein: CASSGGRQNTEAFF
J gene: TRBJ1-4; V gene: TRBV6-6; D gene: TRBD1; clone size: -; CDR3 DNA: TGTGCCAGCAGTTACGAGGGGGCCTCTAATGAAAAACTGTTTTTT; CDR3 protein: CASSYEGASNEKLFF
J gene: TRBJ2-7; V gene: TRBV5-1; D gene: TRBD2; clone size: few; CDR3 DNA: TGCGCCAGCAGCTCTTCTAGCGGGAGCTCCTACGAGCAGTACTTC; CDR3 protein: CASSSSSGSSYEQYF
J gene: TRBJ2-5; V gene: TRBV18; D gene: -; clone size: -; CDR3 DNA: TGTGCCAGCTCACCACCATTGGTTTCCCAAGAGACCCAGTACTTC; CDR3 protein: CASSPPLVSQETQYF
J gene: TRBJ1-2; V gene: TRBV25-1; D gene: TRBD1; clone size: -; CDR3 DNA: TGTGCCAGCAGTGAATACGACAGGGTAGCGGCTGGCTACACCTTC; CDR3 protein: CASSEYDRVAAGYTF
J gene: TRBJ2-1; V gene: TRBV2; D gene: -; clone size: -; CDR3 DNA: TGTGCCAGCAGATTCGTATCCAATGAGCAGTTCTTC; CDR3 protein: CASRFVSNEQFF
J gene: TRBJ1-6; V gene: TRBV2; D gene: -; clone size: -; CDR3 DNA: TGTGCCAGCACCGACCCGGGAGGGGGATCTTATAATTCACCCCTCCACTTT; CDR3 protein: CASTDPGGGSYNSPLHF
J gene: TRBJ2-1; V gene: TRBV10-3; D gene: TRBD1; clone size: -; CDR3 DNA: TGTGCCACCACTCCCCTCGGACAGGGGGGCAACAATGAGCAGTTCTTC; CDR3 protein: CATTPLGQGGNNEQFF
J gene: TRBJ2-5; V gene: TRBV28; D gene: -; clone size: -; CDR3 DNA: TGTGCCAGCAGTCGCGGGTATGGGAGAGAGACCCAGTACTTC; CDR3 protein: CASSRGYGRETQYF
J gene: TRBJ2-1; V gene: TRBV18; D gene: -; clone size: -; CDR3 DNA: TGTGCCAGCTCACCATCGACTTCTAACAATGAGCAGTTCTTC; CDR3 protein: CASSPSTSNNEQFF
J gene: TRBJ1-1; V gene: TRBV4-2; D gene: -; clone size: -; CDR3 DNA: TGTGCCAGCAGCCAAGATCACGGGGAATGGGTTAAGGACACTGAAGCTTTCTTT; CDR3 protein: CASSQDHGEWVKDTEAFF
J gene: TRBJ2-1; V gene: TRBV29-1; D gene: -; clone size: -; CDR3 DNA: TGCAGCGTTCAAACCGATTGGGGCAATGAGCAGTTCTTC; CDR3 protein: CSVQTDWGNEQFF
J gene: TRBJ1-1; V gene: TRBV10-1; D gene: -; clone size: -; CDR3 DNA: TGCGCCAGCAGTAAGACCTTACAAGCTTTCTTT; CDR3 protein: CASSKTLQAFF
J gene: TRBJ1-1; V gene: TRBV18; D gene: -; clone size: -; CDR3 DNA: TGTGCCAGCTCACCACAGGGGTGGACTGAAGCTTTCTTT; CDR3 protein: CASSPQGWTEAFF
J gene: TRBJ1-5; V gene: TRBV5-4; D gene: -; clone size: -; CDR3 DNA: TGTGCCAGCAGCTTCCAGGGGAGGAATCAGCCCCAGCATTTT; CDR3 protein: CASSFQGRNQPQHF
J gene: TRBJ2-5; V gene: TRBV18; D gene: -; clone size: -; CDR3 DNA: TGTGCCAGCTCACCATGGGGGGACCAAGAGACCCAGTACTTC; CDR3 protein: CASSPWGDQETQYF
J gene: TRBJ1-2; V gene: TRBV19; D gene: TRBD1; clone size: -; CDR3 DNA: TGTGCCAGTAGTAAAACCGGGACAGGGGGTTTCCTAGTACGTGTCGCCTTC; CDR3 protein: CASSKTGTGGFLVRVAF
J gene: TRBJ2-1; V gene: TRBV5-6; D gene: -; clone size: -; CDR3 DNA: TGTGCCAGCAGCTTGCGGGTCAATGAGCAGTTCTTC; CDR3 protein: CASSLRVNEQFF
J gene: TRBJ1-6; V gene: TRBV6-6; D gene: -; clone size: once; CDR3 DNA: TGTGCCAGCAGCGGACACTCTGAATCCTATAATTCACCCCTCCACTTT; CDR3 protein: CASSGHSESYNSPLHF
J gene: TRBJ2-3; V gene: TRBV30; D gene: TRBD1; clone size: -; CDR3 DNA: TGTGCCTGGAGTGCCGACAGGGAAGCAGATACGCAGTATTTT; CDR3 protein: CAWSADREADTQYF
J gene: TRBJ2-2; V gene: TRBV30; D gene: TRBD2; clone size: -; CDR3 DNA: TGTGCCTGGAGGCTAGCGGGAGTAGCCACCGGGGAGCTGTTTTTT; CDR3 protein: CAWRLAGVATGELFF
J gene: TRBJ2-5; V gene: TRBV15; D gene: -; clone size: -; CDR3 DNA: TGTGCCACCAGCAGAGATCTTCGCGGGAAACAAGAGACCCAGTACTTC; CDR3 protein: CATSRDLRGKQETQYF
J gene: TRBJ1-5; V gene: TRBV7-8; D gene: -; clone size: -; CDR3 DNA: TGTGCCAGCACCCGCTGGGAAGGAGATCAGCCCCAGCATTTT; CDR3 protein: CASTRWEGDQPQHF
J gene: TRBJ2-4; V gene: TRBV5-6; D gene: -; clone size: once; CDR3 DNA: TGTGCCAGCAGCCTACCCAGCCTTTGGGCCAAAAACATTCAGTACTTC; CDR3 protein: CASSLPSLWAKNIQYF
J gene: TRBJ2-2; V gene: TRBV6-6; D gene: -; clone size: -; CDR3 DNA: TGTGCCAGCAGTTACGCCAACGCGGGACAGACCGGGGAGCTGTTTTTT; CDR3 protein: CASSYANAGQTGELFF
J gene: TRBJ2-7; V gene: TRBV4-2; D gene: TRBD2; clone size: -; CDR3 DNA: TGTGCCAGCAGCCCCCCAGGAGCTAGCGGGAGGTACGAGCAGTACTTC; CDR3 protein: CASSPPGASGRYEQYF
J gene: TRBJ2-5; V gene: TRBV9; D gene: -; clone size: -; CDR3 DNA: TGTGCCAGCAGCGTAGCAACCGACGGACGGGAGACCCAGTACTTC; CDR3 protein: CASSVATDGRETQYF
J gene: TRBJ2-5; V gene: TRBV27; D gene: -; clone size: -; CDR3 DNA: TGTGCCAGCAGTCCCATACCACGGTACCAAGAGACCCAGTACTTC; CDR3 protein: CASSPIPRYQETQYF
J gene: TRBJ1-4; V gene: TRBV5-1; D gene: -; clone size: -; CDR3 DNA: TGCGCCAGCAGCCCGGGGGTTAATGAAAAACTGTTTTTT; CDR3 protein: CASSPGVNEKLFF
J gene: TRBJ2-7; V gene: TRBV14; D gene: TRBD1; clone size: -; CDR3 DNA: TGTGCCAGCAGCCAGGGGACAGCTGGATACGAGCAGTACTTC; CDR3 protein: CASSQGTAGYEQYF
J gene: TRBJ2-3; V gene: TRBV19; D gene: -; clone size: -; CDR3 DNA: TGTGCCAGTAGTGCCCTGGACACAGATACGCAGTATTTT; CDR3 protein: CASSALDTDTQYF
J gene: TRBJ1-5; V gene: TRBV28; D gene: -; clone size: -; CDR3 DNA: TGTGCCAGCAGCCCCGGGGCCTCCGGCCAGCCCCAGCATTTT; CDR3 protein: CASSPGASGQPQHF
J gene: TRBJ2-1; V gene: TRBV4-1; D gene: TRBD2; clone size: -; CDR3 DNA: TGCGCCAGCAGCCAAGAATGGGAGCGGGAAGTCAGCAATGAGCAGTTCTTC; CDR3 protein: CASSQEWEREVSNEQFF
J gene: TRBJ2-1; V gene: TRBV19; D gene: -; clone size: -; CDR3 DNA: TGTGCCAGTACCGATCAGGGGTTCGGGCAGTTCTTC; CDR3 protein: CASTDQGFGQFF
J gene: TRBJ2-7; V gene: TRBV15; D gene: TRBD2; clone size: -; CDR3 DNA: TGTGCCACCAGCAGAGAGGGACTAGCGGGACGCGAGCAGTACTTC; CDR3 protein: CATSREGLAGREQYF
J gene: TRBJ1-1; V gene: TRBV9; D gene: -; clone size: -; CDR3 DNA: TGTGCCAGCTCCGACAGTACGGGGGATAGGTCGAACACTGAAGCTTTCTTT; CDR3 protein: CASSDSTGDRSNTEAFF
J gene: TRBJ1-4; V gene: TRBV19; D gene: -; clone size: -; CDR3 DNA: TGTGCCAGTGTAAATCGGGGGCATAATGAAAAACTGTTTTTT; CDR3 protein: CASVNRGHNEKLFF
J gene: TRBJ2-2; V gene: TRBV6-5; D gene: -; clone size: -; CDR3 DNA: TGTGCCAGCAAATATTCTCGGGAGAACACCGGGGAGCTGTTTTTT; CDR3 protein: CASKYSRENTGELFF